These T cell receptor beta chains were read from a single sample in a study of blood T cell repertoires in COVID-19. TCRdb's table, derived via immunoSEQ multiplex PCR, lists solely in-frame clones and lacks some. The sample contains 240,000 or so clones, about 80% of which appear only once. Sequencing input: peripheral blood. These receptors came from a man aged 25 to 45 who had recovered from COVID-19. CDR3s include the opening cysteine and the closing phenylalanine or tryptophan. The D gene is left open where the match is weak. Clone size is given for some rows only: seen once, a few or many times, or a class if the clone is expanded.

CASSAEYPGDRNYEQYF,TGTGCCAGCAGCGCAGAGTACCCCGGGGACAGGAACTACGAGCAGTACTTC,TRBJ2-7,TRBD1,TRBV7-8,.
CASSQDRTTNTGELFF,TGTGCCAGCAGCCAAGATCGGACAACGAACACCGGGGAGCTGTTTTTT,TRBJ2-2,.,TRBV4-2,.
CASSPGVATNEKLFF,TGTGCCAGCAGCCCGGGTGTGGCAACTAATGAAAAACTGTTTTTT,TRBJ1-4,.,TRBV6-5,.
CASSSRGYVTEAFF,TGTGCCAGCAGTTCCAGGGGCTATGTCACTGAAGCTTTCTTT,TRBJ1-1,.,TRBV2,few
CASSFLTGASGANVLTF,TGTGCCAGCAGTTTTTTGACAGGCGCCTCTGGGGCCAACGTCCTGACTTTC,TRBJ2-6,.,TRBV27,.
CASGLAGGQETQYF,TGTGCCAGTGGACTAGCGGGGGGTCAAGAGACCCAGTACTTC,TRBJ2-5,TRBD2,TRBV19,.
CASSQAFRGRTEAFF,TGCGCCAGCAGCCAAGCCTTCAGGGGAAGAACTGAAGCTTTCTTT,TRBJ1-1,.,TRBV4-1,.
CASSKGSGRGPEKLFF,TGTGCCAGCAGCAAAGGGTCAGGCAGGGGGCCGGAAAAACTGTTTTTT,TRBJ1-4,.,TRBV21-1,.
CASSHTGDNGYTF,TGTGCCAGCAGTCATACAGGGGATAATGGCTACACCTTC,TRBJ1-2,TRBD1,TRBV12-3/TRBV12-4,.
CASSPDRGKNYNEQFF,TGTGCCAGCAGCCCGGACAGGGGGAAAAACTACAATGAGCAGTTCTTC,TRBJ2-1,TRBD1,TRBV5-4,.
CATSDPATGRHTF,TGTGCCACCAGTGATCCCGCGACAGGGAGACACACCTTC,TRBJ1-2,TRBD1,TRBV24-1,.
CASSQGTGLNYGYTF,TGCGCCAGCAGCCAGGGGACAGGGTTGAACTATGGCTACACCTTC,TRBJ1-2,TRBD1,TRBV4-1,.
CASSRPGSNQPQHF,TGCGCCAGCAGCCGCCCGGGGAGTAATCAGCCCCAGCATTTT,TRBJ1-5,.,TRBV4-1,.
CASSENSVAQHF,TGTGCCAGCAGTGAAAATAGTGTGGCCCAGCATTTT,TRBJ1-5,.,TRBV2,few
CSVVDTAGSPLHF,TGCAGCGTTGTTGATACCGCGGGCTCACCCCTCCACTTT,TRBJ1-6,.,TRBV29-1,.
CASSDGVGGPYTDTQYF,TGTGCCAGCAGCGATGGCGTGGGGGGGCCTTACACAGATACGCAGTATTTT,TRBJ2-3,.,TRBV13,once
CAISGEREQPQHF,TGTGCCATCAGTGGAGAACGGGAGCAGCCCCAGCATTTT,TRBJ1-5,.,TRBV10-3,.
CASSPRDREFYNEQFF,TGTGCCAGCAGCCCCCGGGACAGGGAGTTTTACAATGAGCAGTTCTTC,TRBJ2-1,TRBD1,TRBV11-2,.
CATSREGESWPKNIQYF,TGTGCCACCAGCAGAGAGGGAGAATCATGGCCCAAAAACATTCAGTACTTC,TRBJ2-4,.,TRBV15,.
CASSPSGGGSQETQYF,TGTGCCAGCAGCCCGAGTGGGGGGGGTTCCCAAGAGACCCAGTACTTC,TRBJ2-5,TRBD2,TRBV11-2,.
CASSVRDSPYEQYF,TGTGCCAGCAGCGTACGGGACAGCCCCTACGAGCAGTACTTC,TRBJ2-7,TRBD1,TRBV9,once
CASSAGVTNSPLHF,TGTGCCAGCAGCGCCGGGGTTACTAATTCACCCCTCCACTTT,TRBJ1-6,.,TRBV6-4,.
CASSQMSRPGELFF,TGTGCCAGCAGCCAGATGTCTAGGCCCGGGGAGCTGTTTTTT,TRBJ2-2,.,TRBV3-1/TRBV3-2,.
CAISESGGTGQPQHF,TGTGCCATCAGTGAGTCGGGAGGGACAGGTCAGCCCCAGCATTTT,TRBJ1-5,TRBD1,TRBV10-3,.
CASSLGVPQTEAFF,TGTGCCAGCAGCTTAGGGGTGCCTCAGACTGAAGCTTTCTTT,TRBJ1-1,.,TRBV13,.
CATSRDGQAGNSPLHF,TGTGCCACCAGCAGAGACGGACAGGCGGGTAATTCACCCCTCCACTTT,TRBJ1-6,TRBD1,TRBV15,few
CASSKQDRGRTDTQYF,TGTGCCAGCAGCAAACAGGACAGGGGGCGGACAGATACGCAGTATTTT,TRBJ2-3,TRBD1,TRBV4-2,.
CASSQQENQPQHF,TGTGCCAGCTCACAACAGGAAAATCAGCCCCAGCATTTT,TRBJ1-5,.,TRBV18,.
CASSYSRLANTEAFF,TGTGCCAGCAGTTACTCGAGGCTGGCGAACACTGAAGCTTTCTTT,TRBJ1-1,.,TRBV6-5,.
CASSDRTPNYGYTF,TGTGCCAGCAGCGACCGGACACCTAACTATGGCTACACCTTC,TRBJ1-2,.,TRBV21-1,.
CASSISRSTDTQYF,TGCGCCAGCAGCATATCCAGGAGCACAGATACGCAGTATTTT,TRBJ2-3,.,TRBV5-1,.
CASSPGGGRNEKLFF,TGTGCCAGCTCACCGGGGGGAGGAAGGAATGAAAAACTGTTTTTT,TRBJ1-4,.,TRBV18,.
CASSTGTSSTGELFF,TGTGCCAGCAGCACCGGGACAAGCAGCACCGGGGAGCTGTTTTTT,TRBJ2-2,.,TRBV5-4,.
CASSIQGGLYGYTF,TGTGCCAGCAGTATACAGGGGGGACTCTATGGCTACACCTTC,TRBJ1-2,TRBD1,TRBV5-4,.
CASSWGGGAGEKLFF,TGTGCCAGCAGCTGGGGAGGCGGAGCTGGTGAAAAACTGTTTTTT,TRBJ1-4,.,TRBV5-4,.
CASSFNSGQETQYF,TGTGCCAGCAGCTTTAATTCGGGCCAAGAGACCCAGTACTTC,TRBJ2-5,.,TRBV7-9,few
CASSWTSQFF,TGTGCCAGCAGCTGGACTTCTCAGTTCTTC,TRBJ2-1,.,TRBV5-8,.
CASSNRVNTEAFF,TGTGCCAGCAGTAACAGGGTGAACACTGAAGCTTTCTTT,TRBJ1-1,.,TRBV12-3/TRBV12-4,.
CASSIETSGGTDTQYF,TGTGCCAGTAGTATAGAGACTAGCGGGGGCACAGATACGCAGTATTTT,TRBJ2-3,TRBD2,TRBV19,.
CASSLGLAGGSYEQYF,TGTGCCAGCAGCTTAGGACTAGCGGGGGGCTCCTACGAGCAGTACTTC,TRBJ2-7,TRBD2,TRBV7-9,.
CASSFQGVDTEAFF,TGCGCCAGCAGCTTTCAGGGGGTGGACACTGAAGCTTTCTTT,TRBJ1-1,TRBD1,TRBV5-1,.
CASSQGQDNSPLHF,TGCGCCAGCAGCCAGGGACAGGACAATTCACCCCTCCACTTT,TRBJ1-6,TRBD1,TRBV4-1,many
CASSLAPVLQGAKPQHF,TGCGCCAGCAGCTTGGCCCCCGTTTTACAGGGGGCTAAGCCCCAGCATTTT,TRBJ1-5,TRBD1,TRBV5-1,once
CASSQTDKRTDTQYF,TGTGCCAGCAGCCAAACGGACAAACGCACAGATACGCAGTATTTT,TRBJ2-3,.,TRBV7-3,once
CASSIQGWGELFF,TGTGCCAGCAGCATACAGGGGTGGGGGGAGCTGTTTTTT,TRBJ2-2,TRBD1,TRBV12-3/TRBV12-4,.
CASRYGTGAYNEQFF,TGTGCCAGCAGGTACGGGACTGGGGCCTACAATGAGCAGTTCTTC,TRBJ2-1,.,TRBV2,.
CASSQGDEQFF,TGTGCCAGCAGCCAAGGAGATGAGCAGTTCTTC,TRBJ2-1,.,TRBV16,.
CASSYADREGRETQYF,TGTGCCAGCAGTTACGCTGACAGGGAAGGTAGAGAGACCCAGTACTTC,TRBJ2-5,TRBD1,TRBV6-6,.
CASSLNQDNEKLFF,TGTGCCAGCAGCTTAAATCAGGATAATGAAAAACTGTTTTTT,TRBJ1-4,.,TRBV7-9,few
CASSPYTGTVVPNSGNTIYF,TGTGCCAGCTCGCCTTACACCGGGACAGTCGTCCCAAACTCTGGAAACACCATATATTTT,TRBJ1-3,TRBD1,TRBV18,.
CAISVTQDSNTEAFF,TGTGCCATCAGTGTTACCCAGGACTCGAACACTGAAGCTTTCTTT,TRBJ1-1,.,TRBV10-3,.
CASSAQKGQGVDQPQHF,TGTGCCAGCAGTGCGCAAAAGGGACAGGGGGTGGATCAGCCCCAGCATTTT,TRBJ1-5,TRBD1,TRBV6-1,.
CASSVGGTSGGNEQFF,TGTGCCAGCAGCGTAGGAGGTACTAGCGGGGGAAATGAGCAGTTCTTC,TRBJ2-1,TRBD2,TRBV9,.
CASNRGMNTEAFF,TGTGCCAGTAACAGGGGCATGAACACTGAAGCTTTCTTT,TRBJ1-1,TRBD1,TRBV19,.
CASSIDLGGNQPQHF,TGTGCCAGTAGTATAGACCTCGGGGGCAATCAGCCCCAGCATTTT,TRBJ1-5,.,TRBV19,.
CASSLLYGGSEAFF,TGCGCCAGCAGCTTGTTGTATGGGGGGAGTGAAGCTTTCTTT,TRBJ1-1,.,TRBV5-1,.
CASSSKTGGLEAYEQYF,TGTGCCAGCAGTTCAAAGACAGGGGGCCTCGAAGCTTACGAGCAGTACTTC,TRBJ2-7,TRBD1,TRBV5-5,.